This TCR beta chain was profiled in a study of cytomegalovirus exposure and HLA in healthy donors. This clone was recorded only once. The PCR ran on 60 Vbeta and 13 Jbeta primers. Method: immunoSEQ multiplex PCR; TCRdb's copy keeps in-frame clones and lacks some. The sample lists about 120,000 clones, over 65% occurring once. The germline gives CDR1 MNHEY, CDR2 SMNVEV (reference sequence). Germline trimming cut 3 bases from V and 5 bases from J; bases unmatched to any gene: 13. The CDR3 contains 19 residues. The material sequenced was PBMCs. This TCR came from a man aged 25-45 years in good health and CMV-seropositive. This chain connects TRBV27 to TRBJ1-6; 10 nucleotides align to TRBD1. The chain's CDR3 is CASSFDGFRDRGNNSPLHF. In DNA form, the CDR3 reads TGTGCCAGCAGTTTTGACGGTTTCCGGGACAGGGGCAATAATTCACCCCTCCACTTT.